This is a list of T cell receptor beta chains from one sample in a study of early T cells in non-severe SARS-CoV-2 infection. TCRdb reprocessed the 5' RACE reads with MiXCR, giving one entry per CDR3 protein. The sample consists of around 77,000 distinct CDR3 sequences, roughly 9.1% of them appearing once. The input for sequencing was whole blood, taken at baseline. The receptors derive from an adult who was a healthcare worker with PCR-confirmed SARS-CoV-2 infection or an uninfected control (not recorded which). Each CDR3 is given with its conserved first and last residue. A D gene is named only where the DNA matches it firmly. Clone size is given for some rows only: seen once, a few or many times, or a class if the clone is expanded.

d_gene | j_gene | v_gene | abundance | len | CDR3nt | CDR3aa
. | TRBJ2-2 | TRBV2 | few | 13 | TGTGCCAGCAGTGAAGCGCGGACCGGGGAGCTGTTTTTT | CASSEARTGELFF
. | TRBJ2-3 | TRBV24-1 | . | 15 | TGTGCCACCAGTGATCCTGATCCAGAGACAGATACGCAGTATTTT | CATSDPDPETDTQYF
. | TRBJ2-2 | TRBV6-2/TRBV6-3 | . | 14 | TGTGCCAGCAGTTACACCCAGCGGTTCGGGGAGCTGTTTTTT | CASSYTQRFGELFF
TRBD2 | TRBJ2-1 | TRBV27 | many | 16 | TGTGCCAGCAGTTCAGGGACTAGCGGGGGGCTCAATGAGCAGTTCTTC | CASSSGTSGGLNEQFF
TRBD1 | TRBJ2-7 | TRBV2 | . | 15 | TGTGCCAGCAGAGCCAACACAGGGGGCTCGTACGAGCAGTACTTC | CASRANTGGSYEQYF
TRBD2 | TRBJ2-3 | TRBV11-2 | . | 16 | TGTGCCAGCAGCTCCTGGGCCGGGGGGGCGACAGATACGCAGTATTTT | CASSSWAGGATDTQYF
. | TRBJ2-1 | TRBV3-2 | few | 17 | TGTGCCAGCAGCCCCGGCCCAGAGGCTAGCTCCTACAATGAGCAGTTCTTC | CASSPGPEASSYNEQFF
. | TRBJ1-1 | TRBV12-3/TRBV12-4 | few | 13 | TGTGCCAGCAGCGCAGAAGGACAGATTGAAGCTTTCTTT | CASSAEGQIEAFF
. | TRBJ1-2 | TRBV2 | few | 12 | TGTGCCAGCAGAGTTCAGAACTATGGCTACACCTTC | CASRVQNYGYTF
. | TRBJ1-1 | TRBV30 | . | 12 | TGTGCCTTCGGAGGGGGGGGCACTGAAGCTTTCTTT | CAFGGGGTEAFF
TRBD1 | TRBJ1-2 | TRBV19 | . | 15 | TGTGCCAGTAGTTTAAGATCCGGGACAGGGTATGGCTACACCTTC | CASSLRSGTGYGYTF
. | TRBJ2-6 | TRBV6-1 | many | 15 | TGTGCCAGCAGTGGACTGAGCTCTGGGGCCAACGTCCTGACTTTC | CASSGLSSGANVLTF
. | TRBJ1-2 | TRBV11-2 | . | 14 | TGTGCCAGCAGCTTGGACACGGATAACTATGGCTACACCTTC | CASSLDTDNYGYTF
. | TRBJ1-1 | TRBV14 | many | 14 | TGTGCCAGCAGCCCTGTCATATCGAACACTGAAGCTTTCTTT | CASSPVISNTEAFF
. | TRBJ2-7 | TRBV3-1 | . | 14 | TGTGCCAGCAGTCCCGACGGAGACTTCTACGAGCAGTACTTC | CASSPDGDFYEQYF
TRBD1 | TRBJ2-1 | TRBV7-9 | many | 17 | TGTGCCAGCAGCTCCCAACCGGGACAGGACCTCTACAATGAGCAGTTCTTC | CASSSQPGQDLYNEQFF
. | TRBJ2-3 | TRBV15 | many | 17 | TGTGCCACCAGCAGAGATATGGGGGGTCCGTTCACAGATACGCAGTATTTT | CATSRDMGGPFTDTQYF
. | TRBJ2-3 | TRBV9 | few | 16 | TGTGCCAGCAGCGTAATGACAGATCTAACCACAGATACGCAGTATTTT | CASSVMTDLTTDTQYF
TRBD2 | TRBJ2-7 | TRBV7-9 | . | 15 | TGTGCCAGCAGCCCCGTGAGCGGGGGGAAGTACGAGCAGTACTTC | CASSPVSGGKYEQYF
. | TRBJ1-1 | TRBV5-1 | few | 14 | TGCGCCAGCAGCTTGGAGGTGGGCGGCACTGAAGCTTTCTTT | CASSLEVGGTEAFF
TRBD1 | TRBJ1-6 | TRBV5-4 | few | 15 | TGTGCCAGCAGCTACGGACAGGGCTATAATTCACCCCTCCACTTT | CASSYGQGYNSPLHF
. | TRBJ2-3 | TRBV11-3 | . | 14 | TGTGCCAGCAGCTCCCTTTCTAGCACAGATACGCAGTATTTT | CASSSLSSTDTQYF
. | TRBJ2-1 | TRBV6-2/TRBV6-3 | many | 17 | TGTGCCAGCAGTTACTATCTAGGGGACCCCCGGGACAATGAGCAGTTCTTC | CASSYYLGDPRDNEQFF
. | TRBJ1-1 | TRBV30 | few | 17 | TGTGCCTGGAGCGTCACCTTACGGGCTGACGGTAACACTGAAGCTTTCTTT | CAWSVTLRADGNTEAFF
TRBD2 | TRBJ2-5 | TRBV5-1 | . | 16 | TGCGCCAGCAGCATTGGGACTAGCGGGGGCCAAGAGACCCAGTACTTC | CASSIGTSGGQETQYF
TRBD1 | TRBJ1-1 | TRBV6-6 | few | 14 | TGTGCCAGCACTGCAACTACAGGGGGCGCGGGAGCTTTCTTT | CASTATTGGAGAFF
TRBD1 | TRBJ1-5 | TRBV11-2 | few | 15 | TGTGCCAGCAGCTTAAAACAGGGGTCCAATCAGCCCCAGCATTTT | CASSLKQGSNQPQHF